This T cell receptor (beta chain) was sequenced during a study of human T cells and chemical hapten exposure. At the level of the study: On 2 cm by 2 cm of upper inner arm skin, sensitization was performed with 2% DPC. Scalp application of diphenylcyclopropenone was performed weekly in patients across the entire roughly 23-week study.

Original processing notes: The median was about 96,000 TCRs per sample, ranging roughly 20,000 to 750,000. TCRdb re-analysed the RACE reads in MiXCR, keeping a single row per CDR3 protein. TCRdb's processing, not the authors', yielded these V and J calls. The sample carries 74,000 or so distinct CDR3 sequences, over 9% recorded once. The sample's time point: patch test 1, 2 weeks after DPC sensitization. Treatment noted: therapeutic diphenylcyclopropenone sensitization with weekly scalp DPC. Trimming cost V 0 bases and J 6 bases, with 9 bases left between them. Germline V gene sequence: CDR1 SGHNT, CDR2 YENEEA. The CDR3 is made up of 13 amino acids.

The chain has TRBV11-3 and TRBJ2-7; a possible D gene is TRBD1 (5 bases). The sequencing here drew on whole blood, taken in connection with sensitization to the hapten diphenylcyclopropenone (DPC). The source of this sequence is a woman between 45 and 60 years old with alopecia areata. Some clones in this sample may be carry-over from other donors' samples. The CDR3 nucleotides read TGTGCCAGCAGCTTAGACAGGGCCCGCGAGCAGTACTTC. This encodes CASSLDRAREQYF.